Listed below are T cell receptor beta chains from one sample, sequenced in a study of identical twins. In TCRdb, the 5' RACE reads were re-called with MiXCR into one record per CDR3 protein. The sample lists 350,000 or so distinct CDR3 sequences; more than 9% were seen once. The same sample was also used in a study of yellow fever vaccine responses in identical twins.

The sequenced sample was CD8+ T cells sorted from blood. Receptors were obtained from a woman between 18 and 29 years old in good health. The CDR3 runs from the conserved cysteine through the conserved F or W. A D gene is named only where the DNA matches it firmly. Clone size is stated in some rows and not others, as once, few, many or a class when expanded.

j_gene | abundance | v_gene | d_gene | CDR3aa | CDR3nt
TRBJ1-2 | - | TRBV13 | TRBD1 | CASSFGTDSPSNYGYTF | TGTGCCAGCAGCTTCGGGACAGATTCCCCCAGTAACTATGGCTACACCTTC
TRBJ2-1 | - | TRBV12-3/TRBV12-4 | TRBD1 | CASSSSTTNDRGRAYNEQFF | TGTGCCAGCAGTTCCTCGACAACCAACGACAGGGGTAGGGCGTACAATGAGCAGTTCTTC
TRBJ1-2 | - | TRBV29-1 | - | CSVEDRQGFAYGYTF | TGCAGCGTTGAAGATCGCCAGGGTTTCGCCTATGGCTACACCTTC
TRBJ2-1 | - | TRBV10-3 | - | CATKGALDEQFF | TGTGCCACGAAAGGAGCCTTGGATGAGCAGTTCTTC
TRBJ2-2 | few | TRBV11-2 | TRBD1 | CASSYFGTDRSPNTGELFF | TGTGCCAGCAGTTACTTCGGGACAGACCGATCGCCGAACACCGGGGAGCTGTTTTTT
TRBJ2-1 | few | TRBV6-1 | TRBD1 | CASSVRHRGRGYEQFF | TGTGCCAGCAGTGTTCGACACAGGGGGCGCGGGTATGAGCAGTTCTTC
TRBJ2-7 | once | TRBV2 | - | CASNRDWRGEQYF | TGTGCCAGCAACCGGGACTGGCGTGGCGAGCAGTACTTC
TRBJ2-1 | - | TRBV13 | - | CASSPDPYNEQFF | TGTGCCAGCAGCCCAGACCCCTACAATGAGCAGTTCTTC
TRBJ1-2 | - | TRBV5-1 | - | CASSLLGVYGYTF | TGCGCCAGCAGCTTGTTGGGTGTCTATGGCTACACCTTC
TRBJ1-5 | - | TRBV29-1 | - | CSVESLGGCGYSNQPQHF | TGCAGCGTTGAATCCCTGGGAGGCTGCGGGTATAGCAATCAGCCCCAGCATTTT
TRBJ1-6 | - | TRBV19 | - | CASSTQTLYDNSPLHF | TGTGCCAGTAGTACACAGACCCTCTATGATAATTCACCCCTCCACTTT
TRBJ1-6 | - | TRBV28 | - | CASSLRTVYNSPLHF | TGTGCCAGCAGTTTACGGACTGTCTATAATTCACCCCTCCACTTT
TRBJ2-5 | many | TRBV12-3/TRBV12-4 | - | CASSINRGSTYQETQYF | TGTGCCAGCAGTATAAATCGAGGGAGTACATACCAAGAGACCCAGTACTTC
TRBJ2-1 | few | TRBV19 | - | CASSISGSSYNEQFF | TGTGCCAGTAGTATTAGCGGCAGCTCCTACAATGAGCAGTTCTTC
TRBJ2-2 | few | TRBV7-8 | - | CASSLWGDTGELFF | TGTGCCAGCAGCTTATGGGGAGACACCGGGGAGCTGTTTTTT
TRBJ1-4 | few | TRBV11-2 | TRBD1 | CASSLEDRDEKLFF | TGTGCCAGCAGCTTAGAGGACAGGGATGAAAAACTGTTTTTT
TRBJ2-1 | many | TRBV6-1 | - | CASSEKEEYNEQFF | TGTGCCAGCAGTGAAAAAGAAGAGTACAATGAGCAGTTCTTC
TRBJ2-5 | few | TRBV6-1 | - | CASSPAVPYQETQYF | TGTGCCAGCAGTCCCGCCGTTCCGTACCAAGAGACCCAGTACTTC
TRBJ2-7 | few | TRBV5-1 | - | CASSLREEVPIRGQYF | TGCGCCAGCAGCTTGAGAGAAGAGGTACCTATTCGGGGGCAGTACTTC
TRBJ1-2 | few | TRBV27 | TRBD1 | CASSNMGGQGYGYTF | TGTGCCAGCAGCAACATGGGGGGACAGGGCTATGGCTACACCTTC
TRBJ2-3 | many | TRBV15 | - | CATSREQLQSTDTQYF | TGTGCCACCAGCAGAGAACAGCTACAATCCACAGATACGCAGTATTTT
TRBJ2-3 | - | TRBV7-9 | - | CASSLWGPTDTQYF | TGTGCCAGCAGCTTGTGGGGGCCCACAGATACGCAGTATTTT
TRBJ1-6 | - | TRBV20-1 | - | CSARSGPRWSYNSPLHF | TGCAGTGCTAGATCGGGGCCGAGGTGGTCCTATAATTCACCCCTCCACTTT
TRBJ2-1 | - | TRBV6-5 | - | CASSYSVSYNEQFF | TGTGCCAGCAGTTACTCAGTGAGCTACAATGAGCAGTTCTTC
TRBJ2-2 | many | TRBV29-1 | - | CSVTQGGDTGELFF | TGCAGCGTCACACAGGGGGGGGACACCGGGGAGCTGTTTTTT
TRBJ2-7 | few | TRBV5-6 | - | CASSFTIGTYEQYF | TGTGCCAGCAGCTTTACGATAGGTACTTACGAGCAGTACTTC
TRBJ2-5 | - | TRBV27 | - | CASSSATGEGQETQYF | TGTGCCAGCAGTTCGGCGACAGGTGAGGGACAAGAGACCCAGTACTTC
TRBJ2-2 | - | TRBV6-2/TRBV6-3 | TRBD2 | CASSDPQPAGDTGELFF | TGTGCCAGCAGTGATCCCCAACCAGCGGGAGATACCGGGGAGCTGTTTTTT
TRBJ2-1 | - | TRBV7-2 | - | CASSLFLGYEQFF | TGTGCCAGCAGCTTATTCTTGGGCTATGAGCAGTTCTTC
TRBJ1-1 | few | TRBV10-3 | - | CAISEGREVAEAFF | TGTGCCATCAGTGAGGGTCGGGAGGTCGCTGAAGCTTTCTTT
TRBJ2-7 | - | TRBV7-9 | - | CASTEATGSNPYEQYF | TGTGCCAGCACCGAGGCCACGGGCAGTAACCCCTACGAGCAGTACTTC
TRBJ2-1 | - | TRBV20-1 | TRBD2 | CSAESAGLVYNEQFF | TGCAGTGCCGAAAGTGCGGGACTAGTATACAATGAGCAGTTCTTC
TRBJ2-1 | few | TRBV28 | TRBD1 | CASSLLAGGEQFF | TGTGCCAGCAGTTTATTAGCAGGGGGTGAGCAGTTCTTC
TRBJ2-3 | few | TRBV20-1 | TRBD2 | CSAQTSGGPDTQYF | TGCAGTGCCCAGACTAGCGGGGGTCCTGATACGCAGTATTTT
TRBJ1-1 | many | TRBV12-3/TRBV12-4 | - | CASSFAFHTEAFF | TGTGCCAGCAGTTTCGCTTTTCACACTGAAGCTTTCTTT
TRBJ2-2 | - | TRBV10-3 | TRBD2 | CAIPAGDRTGELFF | TGTGCCATCCCCGCGGGGGACCGCACCGGGGAGCTGTTTTTT
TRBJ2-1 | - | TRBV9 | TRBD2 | CASSVETSGWYEQFF | TGTGCCAGCAGCGTAGAGACTAGCGGGTGGTATGAGCAGTTCTTC
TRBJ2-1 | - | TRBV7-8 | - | CASSLSRGRGYNEQFF | TGTGCCAGCAGCTTAAGTCGTGGGAGAGGGTACAATGAGCAGTTCTTC